This TCR beta chain was sequenced for a study of early T cells in non-severe SARS-CoV-2 infection. At least ten counts were recorded for this clonotype. Individual cDNA molecules were tagged with unique molecular identifiers, the study reported. Each CDR3 protein gets one entry after TCRdb re-called the 5' RACE reads with MiXCR. Of 30,000 or so distinct CDR3 sequences detected, 5.5% to 6% appear once; the ten largest clones hold around 5%. CDR1 and CDR2 (germline): DFQATT, SNEGSKA (reference sequence). This CDR3 region has 14 residues. V was clipped by 2 bases and J by 3 bases, with 13 bases between them.

The TCR sequence derives from an adult who was a healthcare worker with PCR-confirmed SARS-CoV-2 infection or an uninfected control (not recorded which). Material: whole blood. The gene calls are TRBV20-1 and TRBJ1-1; weak D call: TRBD1 (5 bases). CDR3 nucleotides: TGCAGTGCTAGAAATGATGGGGCGGACACTGAAGCTTTCTTT. It encodes CSARNDGADTEAFF.